This passage covers 9 T cell receptor beta chains from one sample sequenced in a study of cytomegalovirus exposure and HLA in healthy donors. TCRdb's table, derived via immunoSEQ multiplex PCR, lists solely in-frame clones and lacks some. The sample has roughly 73,000 clones, 94% seen once. Sequencing used PBMCs. Receptor source: a man between 18 and 29 years old in good health and CMV-seropositive.

J is TRBJ2-3 and V is TRBV15, with 13 nucleotides matching TRBD2. CDR3 size: 14 residues. Trimming at V came to 5 bases and at J to 5 bases, leaving 1 base not matched to a gene. CDR1 is LNHNV and CDR2 is YYDKDF in the germline V gene (reference sequence). The CDR3 spells CATSGLAGVDTQYF. CDR3 bases: TGTGCCACCAGCGGACTAGCGGGAGTAGATACGCAGTATTTT.

CDR3 bases: TGTGCCAGCAGCTTAATCCAGAGCGATGAGCAGTTCTTC. The encoded protein is CASSLIQSDEQFF. The V and J genes are TRBV7-9 and TRBJ2-1; D is unclear. The CDR3 has 13 residues. Trimming removed 2 bases at V and 8 bases at J, with 10 bases between. The germline CDR1 and CDR2 sequences are SEHNR and FQNEAQ (reference sequence).

The chain employs TRBV5-1 and TRBJ2-7, with D unresolved. This CDR3 region has 11 residues. The germline V and J ends were trimmed by 0 bases and 8 bases, with 6 bases remaining between them. Germline V gives CDR1 SGHRS, CDR2 YFSETQ. Here the CDR3 reads CASSLGEQQYF. CDR3 sequence (DNA): TGCGCCAGCAGCTTGGGAGAGCAGCAGTACTTC.

This clone was found a few times. The chain links TRBV15 to TRBJ1-4, with TRBD1 matching 7 bases. J gave up 8 bases and V 3 bases, and 6 bases lay outside the gene matches. CDR3 length: 14 residues. CDR1 is LNHNV, CDR2 YYDKDF, per germline (reference sequence). CDR3 in amino acids: CATSSTGVGEKLFF. CDR3 nucleotides: TGTGCCACCAGCAGCACAGGGGTTGGGGAAAAACTGTTTTTT. The full variable domain, its missing parts supplied by reference TRBV15 and TRBJ1-4, is DAMVIQNPRYQVTQFGKPVTLSCSQTLNHNVMYWYQQKSSQAPKLLFHYYDKDFNNEADTPDNFQSRRPNTSFCFLDIRSPGLGDTAMYLCATSSTGVGEKLFFGSGTQLSVL.

This chain joins TRBV27 and TRBJ1-1; D gene unclear. Germline assignment: CDR1 MNHEY and CDR2 SMNVEV (reference sequence). CDR3 size: 13 residues. V lost 4 bases, J lost 1 base, and 7 bases lay in between. CDR3 loop: CASSWAANTEAFF. CDR3 DNA sequence: TGTGCCAGCAGTTGGGCCGCGAACACTGAAGCTTTCTTT.

This sequence joins TRBV7-3 and TRBJ2-7, with 10 bases fitting TRBD1. The trim removed 5 bases at V and 5 bases at J, leaving 6 bases unmatched. Looked up from germline, CDR1 is SGHTA and CDR2 is FQGTGA. The CDR3 is made up of 14 amino acids. The CDR3 nucleotides read TGTGCCAGCAGCGGGGGACAGGGGAGCGACGAGCAGTACTTC. Protein: CASSGGQGSDEQYF.

The CDR3 loop is CAWSVWTGKGQETQYF. Here the CDR3 DNA reads TGTGCCTGGAGTGTTTGGACAGGGAAGGGGCAGGAGACCCAGTACTTC. The chain uses TRBV30 and TRBJ2-5; 8 bases map to TRBD1. This CDR3 is built from 16 residues. V shed 0 bases and J 5 bases; nucleotides not matched to a gene: 11. Germline loops: CDR1 GTSNPN, CDR2 SVGIG (reference sequence).

This clone showed up just once. The chain uses TRBV6-5 and TRBJ1-1; 11 bases align to TRBD1. V lost 8 bases to trimming and J lost 5 bases; unmatched junction nucleotides: 1. From germline, CDR1 is MNHEY and CDR2 SVGAGI. The CDR3 extends over 12 amino acids. The CDR3, as DNA: TGTGCCAGCGGACAGGGGGCAACTGAAGCTTTCTTT. Translation: CASGQGATEAFF.

The chain recombines TRBV29-1 with TRBJ2-5; no firm D call. The CDR3 has 11 residues. Between the trimmed V and J ends, which lost 7 bases and 7 bases, there was a span of 13 bases. Germline V CDR1 and CDR2: SQVTM, ANQGSEA. The CDR3 sequence is CSASTSGTQYF. The CDR3 DNA sequence: TGCAGCGCTTCCACTTCCGGGACCCAGTACTTC.